A selection of T cell receptor beta chains follows, all from one sample in a study of blood T cell repertoires in COVID-19. Sequencing used immunoSEQ multiplex PCR; TCRdb keeps in-frame clones, though not all of them. The table shows more than 120,000 clones, with 75% to 90% occurring only once. The sequencing sample was made of peripheral blood. The receptors were sampled from a human donor in a cohort sampled during active COVID-19. Each CDR3 is given with its conserved first and last residue. The D gene is left open where the match is weak. Clone size, where shown, is once, few, many, or a class for clones that have expanded.

>TRBD2|TRBJ2-1|-|TRBV3-1/TRBV3-2
TGTGCCAGCAGCCAAGATCTAGGCGGGGGGCAGGACAATGAGCAGTTCTTC
CASSQDLGGGQDNEQFF
>-|TRBJ2-1|-|TRBV21-1
TGTGCCAGCAGCAAAGCCCAAGCCGGCGGGCCGGTGATCTACAATGAGCAGTTCTTC
CASSKAQAGGPVIYNEQFF
>-|TRBJ2-7|few|TRBV2
TGTGCCAGCAGTGAACGGCGGTACGAGCAGTACTTC
CASSERRYEQYF
>TRBD1|TRBJ2-6|-|TRBV4-1
TGCGCCAGCAGCCAAGTCAAGATTGGGACAGGGGTTACCGGGGCCAACGTCCTGACTTTC
CASSQVKIGTGVTGANVLTF
>TRBD1|TRBJ1-2|few|TRBV7-9
TGTGCCAGCAGCTTAGGGGGACAGAGCTATGGCTACACCTTC
CASSLGGQSYGYTF
>-|TRBJ2-1|once|TRBV21-1
TGTGCCAGCAGCAAAGACCCTGCCGCCGGACAGGACCTAGCCCCTTACAATGAGCAGTTCTTC
CASSKDPAAGQDLAPYNEQFF
>-|TRBJ1-3|once|TRBV10-3
TGTGCCATCAGTGATTGGGGCCGGGTTGGAAACACCATATATTTT
CAISDWGRVGNTIYF
>-|TRBJ1-2|once|TRBV2
TGTGCCAGCAGTGAAGGGGACACCTATGGCTACACCTTC
CASSEGDTYGYTF
>TRBD1|TRBJ1-1|-|TRBV18
TGTGCCAGCTCACCGGACAGGGGAGCTGGCACTGAAGCTTTCTTT
CASSPDRGAGTEAFF
>-|TRBJ2-7|-|TRBV28
TGTGCCAGCAGTTTGGGCTTCAGGGGTACCTCCTACGAGCAGTACTTC
CASSLGFRGTSYEQYF
>-|TRBJ1-1|once|TRBV11-1
TGTGCCAGCAGCAATGTTCAGGACACTGAAGCTTTCTTT
CASSNVQDTEAFF
>TRBD2|TRBJ2-5|-|TRBV6-6
TGTGCCAGCAGTTACTCGTCTAGCGGTGAGACCCAGTACTTC
CASSYSSSGETQYF
>TRBD2|TRBJ2-1|-|TRBV6-4
TGTGCCAGCAGTGACTCGATAGAGCTAGCGGGGGGGCCTGATGAGCAGTTCTTC
CASSDSIELAGGPDEQFF
>TRBD2|TRBJ2-5|-|TRBV4-2
TGTGCCAGCAGCCCCTTAGCGGGGGGGATCCAAGAGACCCAGTACTTC
CASSPLAGGIQETQYF
>-|TRBJ1-4|-|TRBV6-1
TGTGCCAGCAGTGATCCGGGGAGCGCTACAACTAATGAAAAACTGTTTTTT
CASSDPGSATTNEKLFF
>-|TRBJ1-6|-|TRBV5-1
TGCGCCAGCAGCTTCGACTCCCGCTCCTATAATTCACCCCTCCACTTT
CASSFDSRSYNSPLHF
>-|TRBJ2-2|-|TRBV18
TGTGCCAGCTCACCACGGGAGGGACAAGTCATGACCGGGGAGCTGTTTTTT
CASSPREGQVMTGELFF
>TRBD2|TRBJ2-5|-|TRBV11-2
TGTGCCAGCAGCTCACTAGCGGGAAAAGAGACCCAGTACTTC
CASSSLAGKETQYF
>TRBD2|TRBJ2-2|-|TRBV5-4
TGTGCCAGCAGTTCCGGGACTAAGAACACCGGGGAGCTGTTTTTT
CASSSGTKNTGELFF
>-|TRBJ2-1|-|TRBV6-6
TGTGCCAGCAGTTATCTCGACAATGAGCAGTTCTTC
CASSYLDNEQFF
>-|TRBJ1-2|once|TRBV28
TGTGCCAGCAGTTCAGCTCCGGGAACAGCTAACTATGGCTACACCTTC
CASSSAPGTANYGYTF
>-|TRBJ2-1|-|TRBV2
TGTGCCAGCAGTGAGTCGGTTGAGCAGTTCTTC
CASSESVEQFF
>TRBD2|TRBJ2-7|many|TRBV5-6
TGTGCCAGCAACGATTGGGGGGGAGTCTACGAGCAGTACTTC
CASNDWGGVYEQYF
>-|TRBJ2-3|-|TRBV6-5
TGTGCCACCATCACCGGGACTAGCACAGATACGCAGTATTTT
CATITGTSTDTQYF
>-|TRBJ1-2|-|TRBV29-1
TGCAGCGTTTACGACAGCTATGGCTACACCTTC
CSVYDSYGYTF
>TRBD1|TRBJ1-2|-|TRBV5-5
TGTGCCAGCAGCCTAAGCACAGGGGGCGCGGGTGGCTACACCTTC
CASSLSTGGAGGYTF
>TRBD1|TRBJ2-2|-|TRBV2
TGTGCCAGCAGTGCCCGGACAGGGCTAACCGGGGAGCTGTTTTTT
CASSARTGLTGELFF
>-|TRBJ2-5|-|TRBV5-8
TGTGCCAGCAGTGTCATCTCACAGGGCCCCTATTACCAAGAGACCCAGTACTTC
CASSVISQGPYYQETQYF
>TRBD1|TRBJ2-1|once|TRBV5-4
TGTGCCAGCAGCCCCGGGACAGGACTGAACAATGAGCAGTTCTTC
CASSPGTGLNNEQFF
>TRBD2|TRBJ2-7|-|TRBV27
TGTGCCAGCAGCTTGACACGGGGGGGAGGCGAGCAGTACTTC
CASSLTRGGGEQYF
>-|TRBJ1-5|-|TRBV6-5
TGTGCCAGCACCGGGACAACCGACTTTCAGCCCCAGCATTTT
CASTGTTDFQPQHF
>TRBD2|TRBJ2-1|-|TRBV19
TGTGCCAGTGAACCGGGACTAGCTAGCGATGAGCAGTTCTTC
CASEPGLASDEQFF
>-|TRBJ1-1|-|TRBV11-2
TGTGCCAGCAGCTTAGATCCCCAGAGGGCGGCTTTCTTT
CASSLDPQRAAFF
>TRBD2|TRBJ2-5|-|TRBV7-9
TGTGCCAGCAGCCCCGAGACTAGCGGGAGAGCCCAGTACTTC
CASSPETSGRAQYF
>-|TRBJ1-2|-|TRBV29-1
TGCAGCGTTGTGGATACACAGAGGGCGGGGGGTTATGGCTACACCTTC
CSVVDTQRAGGYGYTF
>-|TRBJ2-1|once|TRBV5-3
TGTGCCAGAAGCTTGGTCAGCAATGAGCAGTTCTTC
CARSLVSNEQFF
>-|TRBJ2-7|-|TRBV9
TGTGCCAGCAGCCGGGGGGCGGGCTACGAGCAGTACTTC
CASSRGAGYEQYF
>TRBD2|TRBJ2-5|-|TRBV5-1
TGCGCCAGCAGCTTTGTGGGGGGGTACCAAGAGACCCAGTACTTC
CASSFVGGYQETQYF
>-|TRBJ1-5|-|TRBV2
TGTGCCAGCACCCTGGAGGGTATAAGCAATCAGCCCCAGCATTTT
CASTLEGISNQPQHF
>TRBD2|TRBJ2-1|-|TRBV2
TGTGCCAGCAGTGGGACTAGCGGGAGCGGGAATGAGCAGTTCTTC
CASSGTSGSGNEQFF
>TRBD1|TRBJ2-2|-|TRBV7-3
TGTGCCAGCAGCCGGACAGGGACCGGGGAGCTGTTTTTT
CASSRTGTGELFF
>-|TRBJ1-1|-|TRBV28
TGTGCCAGCAGCATCGGGAGGAACACTGAAGCTTTCTTT
CASSIGRNTEAFF
>TRBD1|TRBJ2-5|-|TRBV5-6
TGTGCCAGCAGCTTTGACAGGGGCCGTAACCAAGAGACCCAGTACTTC
CASSFDRGRNQETQYF
>TRBD2|TRBJ2-1|-|TRBV6-5
TGTGCCAGCCGGACTAGCGGAAGATACAATGAGCAGTTCTTC
CASRTSGRYNEQFF
>TRBD2|TRBJ2-7|-|TRBV5-4
TGTGCCAGCAGCTTGGCCGGGAGGGACGAGCAGTACTTC
CASSLAGRDEQYF
>-|TRBJ2-3|once|TRBV5-1
TGCGCCAGCAGCGCTGGGTACAGGGACACAGATACGCAGTATTTT
CASSAGYRDTDTQYF
>-|TRBJ2-5|-|TRBV12-3/TRBV12-4
TGTGCCAGCAGTTTATTCCGGGAGACCCAGTACTTC
CASSLFRETQYF